The 7 T cell receptor beta chains presented below share a single source sample, sequenced in a study of T cell responses to AZD1222 COVID-19 vaccine. Using immunoSEQ multiplex PCR, the repertoire was profiled, and TCRdb retains in-frame clones only, with some absent. The sample holds about 140,000 clones; about 89% are singletons and the top ten take 4% to 5%. Sequencing was performed on peripheral blood, taken on day 0 of AZD1222 vaccination. These receptor sequences come from an adult in good health.

The genes are TRBV6-2 or TRBV6-3 and TRBJ2-7; D gene unclear. The CDR3 covers 14 residues. The V end was cut by 5 bases, the J end by 0 bases, with 11 bases between. Germline V CDR1 and CDR2: MNHEY, SVGEGT. The DNA of the CDR3 is TGTGCCAGCAGTCGACTGGCCGTCTCCTACGAGCAGTACTTC. This sequence encodes CASSRLAVSYEQYF.

The gene calls are TRBV27 and TRBJ1-2; D gene ambiguous. Germline V gene data show CDR1 as MNHEY and CDR2 as SMNVEV (reference sequence). V lost 5 bases and J 4 bases, leaving 23 bases between the germline ends. The CDR3 covers 17 residues. CDR3 sequence (DNA): TGTGCCAGCAGTCCTCTTGGGCGGTCCCATTATAGCTATGGCTACACCTTC. It translates to CASSPLGRSHYSYGYTF.

This chain links TRBV19 with TRBJ2-7; a weak D match, TRBD1 (6 bases). CDR1 LNHDA and CDR2 SQIVND come from the germline V gene (reference sequence). The length of the CDR3 is 15 residues. The V end was cut by 5 bases, the J end by 7 bases, with 21 bases between. CDR3 residues: CASSHSDRPMREQYF. CDR3 sequence (DNA): TGTGCCAGTAGTCATTCGGACAGACCGATGAGGGAGCAGTACTTC.

This rearrangement joins TRBV27 to TRBJ2-1, with 8 bases aligning to TRBD2. This CDR3 spans 15 amino acids. From germline, CDR1 is MNHEY and CDR2 SMNVEV (reference sequence). V gave up 1 base and J gave up 5 bases; unmatched junction bases: 4. The CDR3 nucleotides read TGTGCCAGCAGTTTATACGGGGGGGGAAACAATGAGCAGTTCTTC. Residues: CASSLYGGGNNEQFF.

This clone was detected only a few times. The chain joins TRBV6-4 to TRBJ1-1, with D possibly being TRBD1 (5 bases). There are 15 residues in the CDR3. Germline CDR1 is MRHNA and CDR2 is SNTAGT. V was shortened by 0 bases and J by 3 bases, with 11 bases between the two germline ends. CDR3 coding DNA: TGTGCCAGCAGTGACTCAGGGGAGATGGACACTGAAGCTTTCTTT. Its translation: CASSDSGEMDTEAFF.

This chain uses TRBV7-9 with TRBJ1-3; 7 nucleotides align to TRBD1. The CDR3 has 16 amino acids. The V and J ends lost 5 bases and 1 base, in that order; junction bases with no gene match: 8. Per the germline V gene, CDR1 is SEHNR and CDR2 is FQNEAQ (reference sequence). In DNA form, the CDR3 reads TGTGCCAGCAGCGTAAAACAGGGGACTTCTGGAAACACCATATATTTT. As protein: CASSVKQGTSGNTIYF.

The CDR3 spells CASSLSINRSNSPLHF. DNA of the CDR3: TGTGCCAGCAGTTTATCGATAAATAGATCAAATTCACCCCTCCACTTT. This chain connects TRBV27 to TRBJ1-6; no firm D call. Germline CDR1 is MNHEY and CDR2 is SMNVEV (reference sequence). The CDR3 totals 16 residues. V was cut by 0 bases and J by 7 bases, with 13 bases left in between.